The 16 T cell receptor beta chains listed next were all sequenced from one sample in a study of cytomegalovirus exposure and HLA in healthy donors. PCR primers comprised 60 Vbeta and 13 Jbeta primers. The assay was immunoSEQ multiplex PCR, and TCRdb's table has in-frame clones only and misses some. The data contain around 300,000 clones, 84% of them singletons. Sequencing was done on a sample of PBMCs. Receptors were obtained from a middle-aged woman in good health and CMV-seropositive.

This chain links TRBV4-3 with TRBJ1-4, with D unresolved. V lost 2 bases and J lost 4, with 8 bases in between. Per germline, CDR1 LGHNA and CDR2 YSLEER. The CDR3 spans 14 residues. CDR3 sequence (DNA): TGCGCCAGCAGCCAAACAGAGAGTAATGAAAAACTGTTTTTT. Its translation: CASSQTESNEKLFF.

The rearrangement links TRBV7-9 to TRBJ2-3; TRBD2 is a possible D gene (5 bases). Germline CDR1 is SEHNR and CDR2 is FQNEAQ (reference sequence). This CDR3 has 16 amino acids. V lost 3 bases to trimming and J lost 1 base, with 14 bases between them. The DNA for the CDR3 is TGTGCCAGCAGCTTTTTGAGGGCCGCGGGCACAGATACGCAGTATTTT. This sequence encodes CASSFLRAAGTDTQYF.

J is TRBJ2-7 and V is TRBV7-9; D might be TRBD1 (6 bases). Germline CDR1 reads SEHNR; CDR2 reads FQNEAQ (reference sequence). V gave up 5 bases and J gave up 2 bases, with 13 bases separating them. The CDR3 length is 14 residues. The CDR3 sequence is CASSSRAGAYEQYF. For the CDR3, the DNA is TGTGCCAGCAGCAGTAGGGCAGGGGCCTACGAGCAGTACTTC.

The rearrangement links TRBV6-1 to TRBJ2-3, with D possibly being TRBD2 (6 bases). The CDR3 extends over 17 amino acids. Trimming removed 4 bases at V and 2 bases at J, with 19 bases between. The germline CDR1 and CDR2 sequences are MNHNS and SASEGT. The CDR3 protein is CASSVAASARFTDTQYF. Written as DNA, the CDR3 is TGTGCCAGCAGTGTTGCGGCTAGCGCACGATTCACAGATACGCAGTATTTT.

This clone was detected only a few times. The chain links TRBV7-2 to TRBJ2-7; 9 nucleotides align to TRBD2. V was clipped by 0 bases and J by 5 bases; unmatched bases: 8. CDR1 and CDR2 from the germline V gene are SGHTA and FQGNSA. This CDR3 comprises 16 residues. The CDR3 loop reads CASSLAGAGGPHEQYF. The CDR3 nucleotides are TGTGCCAGCAGCTTAGCAGGGGCGGGAGGGCCTCACGAGCAGTACTTC.

V and J are TRBV7-9 and TRBJ2-5, with TRBD2 matching over 11 bases. J gave up 0 bases and V 1 base, and 7 bases lay outside the gene matches. The V gene's germline CDR1 is SEHNR and CDR2 FQNEAQ (reference sequence). The CDR3 contains 18 residues. CDR3 nucleotides: TGTGCCAGCAGCTTAGTGGTTCTAGCGGGAGGATACCAAGAGACCCAGTACTTC. Its translation is CASSLVVLAGGYQETQYF.

The chain recombines TRBV28 with TRBJ2-1; 9 bases agree with TRBD2. Germline assignment: CDR1 MDHEN and CDR2 SYDVKM. V was pared by 0 bases and J by 5 bases, with 2 bases of the junction left unmatched. The length of the CDR3 is 15 residues. In DNA, the CDR3 is TGTGCCAGCAGTTTATGGGCTAGCGGGGACAATGAGCAGTTCTTC. Translation gives CASSLWASGDNEQFF.

About this clone itself: Other DNA sequences in the sample encode the same CDR3. This sequence joins TRBV18 and TRBJ2-7; 8 bases are shared with TRBD1. Germline V CDR1 and CDR2: KGHSH, LQKENI. V lost 3 bases to trimming and J lost 5 bases; unmatched junction nucleotides: 0. The CDR3 has 12 residues. CDR3 residues: CASSPDRDEQYF. In DNA, the CDR3 is TGTGCCAGCTCACCGGACAGGGACGAGCAGTACTTC.

The J gene is TRBJ2-1, the V gene TRBV4-3; TRBD2 agrees at 10 bases. The CDR3 spans 16 residues. V gave up 0 bases and J gave up 10 bases; unmatched junction bases: 9. Looked up from germline, CDR1 is LGHNA and CDR2 is YSLEER. This CDR3 is CASSQELRTSGGEQFF. CDR3 DNA: TGCGCCAGCAGCCAAGAGTTGCGGACTAGCGGAGGAGAGCAGTTCTTC.

The chain combines TRBV28 with TRBJ1-5; D gene ambiguous. V gave up 7 bases and J gave up 7 bases, with 14 bases separating them. There are 13 residues in the CDR3. The germline V gene encodes CDR1 MDHEN and CDR2 SYDVKM. DNA for the CDR3: TGTGCCAGCACTGCGGGTAGGAGCCAGCCCCAGCATTTT. Translating it yields CASTAGRSQPQHF. Filled out from reference TRBV28 and TRBJ1-5, the complete variable domain reads DVKVTQSSRYLVKRTGEKVFLECVQDMDHENMFWYRQDPGLGLRLIYFSYDVKMKEKGDIPEGYSVSREKKERFSLILESASTNQTSMYLCASTAGRSQPQHFGDGTRLSIL.

J is TRBJ2-7 and V is TRBV19; D possibly corresponds to TRBD1 (8 bases). Trimming cost V 3 bases and J 3 bases, with 15 bases left between them. Germline CDR1 reads LNHDA; CDR2 reads SQIVND (reference sequence). There are 15 residues in the CDR3. CDR3 DNA sequence: TGTGCCAGTAGTATGGGGGGGACAGGCATCTACGAGCAGTACTTC. Translated: CASSMGGTGIYEQYF.

This chain connects TRBV13 to TRBJ2-1, with D possibly TRBD1 on 6 matching bases. Trimming stripped 2 bases from V and 1 base from J, with 12 bases between. Looked up from germline, CDR1 is PRHDT and CDR2 is FYEKMQ (reference sequence). The CDR3 sequence is 16 residues long. CDR3 DNA: TGTGCCAGCAGCTTACAGACAGGCCCTTCCTACAATGAGCAGTTCTTC. It specifies CASSLQTGPSYNEQFF.

A single count supports this clone. The J gene is TRBJ2-7, the V gene TRBV5-8; D is uncertain. Trimming removed 4 bases from V and 2 bases from J, with 25 bases in between. The V gene's germline CDR1 is SGHTS and CDR2 YDEGEE. CDR3 length: 18 residues. The CDR3, as DNA: TGTGCCAGCAGCCCTCCGTACCAGGTCGGTTTTTACGCCTACGAGCAGTACTTC. This codes for CASSPPYQVGFYAYEQYF.

The rearrangement uses TRBV6-5 and TRBJ1-1; D not certain. V was shortened by 4 bases and J by 1 base, with 10 bases between the two germline ends. Germline CDR1 reads MNHEY; CDR2 reads SVGAGI. This CDR3 comprises 14 residues. The DNA of the CDR3 is TGTGCCAGCAGTTTACTCGCCGGGAACACTGAAGCTTTCTTT. This translates into CASSLLAGNTEAFF.

This chain uses TRBV18 with TRBJ2-1; TRBD2 aligns across 14 bases. In germline, CDR1 is KGHSH, CDR2 LQKENI. The V and J ends lost 5 bases and 6 bases, in that order; junction bases with no gene match: 3. This CDR3 spans 15 amino acids. CDR3 in amino acids: CASSSGLAGANEQFF. The CDR3 nucleotides are TGTGCCAGCTCATCGGGACTAGCGGGAGCCAATGAGCAGTTCTTC.

This sequence joins TRBV10-3 and TRBJ2-7; D is perhaps TRBD2 (6 bases). Trimming removed 6 bases from V and 7 bases from J, with 10 bases in between. CDR1 is ENHRY and CDR2 is SYGVKD in the germline V gene. This CDR3 comprises 11 residues. In DNA form, the CDR3 reads TGTGCCATCAGGGGGACTCAAGAGCAGTACTTC. Translating gives CAIRGTQEQYF.